Below are 7 T cell receptor beta chains sequenced from a single sample in a study of metastatic and nonmetastatic thyroid tumors. All patients were treatment-naive before thyroid surgery. TCRdb reassembled clones from the PCR reads with MiXCR. The repertoire holds approximately 20,000 clones, with approximately 35% as singletons. Sequenced material: tumor tissue. The receptors come from a male donor with papillary thyroid cancer or a benign thyroid nodule (not recorded which). Some clones in this sample may be carry-over from other donors' samples.

Concerning this clone itself: The germline gene is not matched at one end of the junction; a read error may be the cause. The rearrangement joins TRBV2 to TRBJ2-2, with 7 bases matching TRBD1. CDR1 SNHLY and CDR2 FYNNEI come from the germline V gene. The CDR3 is 22 residues long. The CDR3 sequence is CASSEGQYYTPSNSLKDRGAVF. The CDR3 DNA reads as TGTGCCAGCAGTGAGGGACAGTACTACACTCCCTCCAATTCCCTAAAGGACCGGGGAGCTGTTTTT.

The CDR3 reads CSARDSDTHAGELFF. CDR3 in DNA: TGCAGTGCTAGAGACTCGGACACTCACGCCGGGGAGCTGTTTTTT. The gene calls are TRBV20-1 and TRBJ2-2; a weak D match, TRBD1 (5 bases). The germline CDR1 and CDR2 sequences are DFQATT and SNEGSKA (reference sequence). This CDR3 has 15 amino acids. V was shortened by 0 bases and J by 6 bases, with 14 bases between the two germline ends.

The chain combines TRBV11-2 with TRBJ1-4, with D unclear. The V gene's germline CDR1 is SGHAT and CDR2 FQNNGV. V shed 4 bases and J shed 7 bases, with 16 bases lying between them. The CDR3 length is 15 residues. CDR3: CASSSHGDQGEKLFF. DNA for the CDR3: TGTGCCAGCAGCTCTCACGGGGATCAAGGTGAAAAACTGTTTTTT.

The table lists this clone with many counts. The V call is TRBV27, the J call TRBJ2-1, with 13 bases matching TRBD2. Losses at the gene ends were 5 bases for V and 9 bases for J; bases not matched to a gene: 10. Germline-derived CDR1 and CDR2 are MNHEY and SMNVEV (reference sequence). This CDR3 contains 16 residues. Here the CDR3 reads CASSPSGTSGAGEQFF. The CDR3 region has the DNA TGTGCCAGCAGTCCCTCCGGGACTAGCGGGGCGGGTGAGCAGTTCTTC.

Ten or more counts support this clone. The identical CDR3 is also encoded by other nucleotide sequences in the sample. The chain links TRBV20-1 to TRBJ1-1; 8 positions match TRBD1. Trimming cost V 0 bases and J 5 bases; bases outside gene matches: 5. The germline gives CDR1 DFQATT, CDR2 SNEGSKA (reference sequence). The length of the CDR3 is 14 residues. CDR3 protein: CSARDRGRGTEAFF. CDR3 DNA sequence: TGCAGTGCTAGAGACAGGGGGCGCGGGACTGAAGCTTTCTTT.

The chain recombines TRBV6-1 with TRBJ1-5; TRBD1 might be the D (5 bases). Looked up from germline, CDR1 is MNHNS and CDR2 is SASEGT. The CDR3 consists of 16 residues. Trimming pared 2 bases from V and 3 bases from J, leaving 14 bases between. The CDR3 loop reads CASSESYGGTNQPQHF. In DNA, the CDR3 is TGTGCCAGCAGTGAATCCTATGGAGGGACCAATCAGCCCCAGCATTTT.

In the case of this clone: An end of the junction does not agree with germline; a read error may underlie this. The chain uses TRBV11-1 and TRBJ2-1, with 11 bases matching TRBD2. From germline, CDR1 is SGHAT and CDR2 FQDESV (reference sequence). CDR3 length: 16 residues. CDR3 DNA: TGTGCAAGCAGCTCAAGGGGGCGGACTAGCGGGCATGAGCAGTTCTTC. Translation gives CASSSRGRTSGHEQFF. The entire variable domain, with the rest obtained from reference TRBV11-1 and TRBJ2-1, is as follows: EAEVAQSPRYKITEKSQAVAFWCDPISGHATLYWYRQILGQGPELLVQFQDESVVDDSQLPKDRFSAERLKGVDSTLKIQPAELGDSAMYLCASSSRGRTSGHEQFFGPGTRLTVL.